This T cell receptor beta chain was profiled in a study of shared clonotypes between healthy human individuals. Across the study: Sampling drew on donors who were a couple of women and three men aged 18 to 49.

In germline, CDR1 is MNHNS, CDR2 SASEGT. V was clipped by 4 bases and J by 0 bases, with 10 bases between them. The CDR3 is 15 residues long. Samples underwent the assay at deep level. Sequencing was performed with immunoSEQ multiplex PCR; in TCRdb, only in-frame clones are kept and a portion is missing. The sample shows 2 million to 2.5 million clones, 95% of them seen only once. The sample comprised naive CD4+ T cells sorted from blood. Subset noted: CD45RA+ positively selected. This TCR derives from a man between 18 and 29 years old in good health. The J gene is TRBJ1-5, the V gene TRBV6-1; D is unclear. The DNA of the CDR3 is TGTGCCAGCAGTGCGGACCCCATTAGCAATCAGCCCCAGCATTTT. It specifies CASSADPISNQPQHF.